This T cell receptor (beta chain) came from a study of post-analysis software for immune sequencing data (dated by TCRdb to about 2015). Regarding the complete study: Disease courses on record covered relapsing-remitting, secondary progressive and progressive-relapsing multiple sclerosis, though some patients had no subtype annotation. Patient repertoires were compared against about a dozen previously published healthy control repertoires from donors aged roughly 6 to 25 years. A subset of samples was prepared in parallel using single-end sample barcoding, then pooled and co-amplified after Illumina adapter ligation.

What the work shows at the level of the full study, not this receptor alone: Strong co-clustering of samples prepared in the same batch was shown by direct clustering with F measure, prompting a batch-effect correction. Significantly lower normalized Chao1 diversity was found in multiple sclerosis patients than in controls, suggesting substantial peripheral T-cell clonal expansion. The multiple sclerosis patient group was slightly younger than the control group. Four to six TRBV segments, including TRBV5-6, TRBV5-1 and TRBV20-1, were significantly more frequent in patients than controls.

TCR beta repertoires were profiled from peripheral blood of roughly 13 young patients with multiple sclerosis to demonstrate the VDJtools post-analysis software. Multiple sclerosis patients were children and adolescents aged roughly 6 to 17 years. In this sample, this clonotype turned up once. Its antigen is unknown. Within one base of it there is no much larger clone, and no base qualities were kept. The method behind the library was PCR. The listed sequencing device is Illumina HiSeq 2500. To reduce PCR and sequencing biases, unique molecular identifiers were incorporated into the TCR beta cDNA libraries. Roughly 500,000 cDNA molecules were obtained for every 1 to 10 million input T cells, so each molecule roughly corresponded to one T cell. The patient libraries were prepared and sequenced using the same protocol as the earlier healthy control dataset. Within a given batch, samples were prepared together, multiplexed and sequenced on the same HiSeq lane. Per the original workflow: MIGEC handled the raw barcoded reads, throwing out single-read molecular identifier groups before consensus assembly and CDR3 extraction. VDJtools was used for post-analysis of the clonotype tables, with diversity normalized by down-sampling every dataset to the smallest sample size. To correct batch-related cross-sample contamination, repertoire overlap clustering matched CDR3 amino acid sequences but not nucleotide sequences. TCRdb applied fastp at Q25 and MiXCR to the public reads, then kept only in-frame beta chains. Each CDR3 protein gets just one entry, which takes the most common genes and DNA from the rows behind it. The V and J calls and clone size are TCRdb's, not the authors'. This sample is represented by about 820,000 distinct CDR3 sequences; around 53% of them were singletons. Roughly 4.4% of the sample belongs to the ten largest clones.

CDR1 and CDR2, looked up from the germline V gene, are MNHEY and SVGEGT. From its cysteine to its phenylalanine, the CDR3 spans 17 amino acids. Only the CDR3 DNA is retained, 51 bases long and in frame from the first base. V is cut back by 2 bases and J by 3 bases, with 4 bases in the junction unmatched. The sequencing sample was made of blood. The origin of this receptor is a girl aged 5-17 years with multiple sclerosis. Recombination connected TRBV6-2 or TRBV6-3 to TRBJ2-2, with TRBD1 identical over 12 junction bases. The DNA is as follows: TGTGCCAGCAGTTACGCCGGGACAGGGGGCTACACCGGGGAGCTGTTTTTT. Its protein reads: CASSYAGTGGYTGELFF.